This passage covers 12 T cell receptor beta chains from one sample sequenced in a study of blood T cell repertoires in COVID-19. Clones were sequenced by immunoSEQ multiplex PCR, and TCRdb holds only the in-frame ones, with some missing. Of around 400,000 clones in the sample, approximately 91% are singletons; the top ten hold 1.4%. Sequencing was done on a sample of PBMCs or T cells enriched from blood (not recorded which). Source of these receptors: a woman younger than 35 who had been exposed to COVID-19.

The rearrangement uses TRBV5-6 and TRBJ2-7; 11 nucleotides line up with TRBD2. Unmatched junction bases numbered 11, after V lost 4 bases and J lost 2 bases. The germline V gene has CDR1 SGHDT and CDR2 YYEEEE. There are 17 residues in the CDR3. The CDR3 DNA is TGTGCCAGCAGCGTCCTAGCGGGGGGCCCTAGTGCCTACGAGCAGTACTTC. Amino acids: CASSVLAGGPSAYEQYF. Full variable domain (outside the CDR3, taken from reference TRBV5-6 and TRBJ2-7): DAGVTQSPTHLIKTRGQQVTLRCSPKSGHDTVSWYQQALGQGPQFIFQYYEEEERQRGNFPDRFSGHQFPNYSSELNVNALLLGDSALYLCASSVLAGGPSAYEQYFGPGTRLTVT.

The DNA for the CDR3 is TGTGCCAGCAGTTACTCGATACTAGCGGGAGGCTCGGAGCAGTTCTTC. Translating it yields CASSYSILAGGSEQFF. This rearrangement joins TRBV6-5 to TRBJ2-1; 12 positions match TRBD2. Unmatched junction bases numbered 7, after V lost 0 bases and J lost 10 bases. The V gene's germline CDR1 is MNHEY and CDR2 SVGAGI. There are 16 residues in the CDR3.

The table lists this clone with a few counts. The genes are TRBV5-6 and TRBJ1-2, with 11 bases aligning to TRBD1. Unmatched junction bases numbered 7, after V lost 1 base and J lost 8 bases. Per the germline V gene, CDR1 is SGHDT and CDR2 is YYEEEE. This CDR3 has 15 amino acids. CDR3 coding DNA: TGTGCCAGCAGCTTGATGGACAGGGGGCCGAGGGGCTACACCTTC. It encodes CASSLMDRGPRGYTF.

The rearrangement joins TRBV27 to TRBJ2-1; tentatively, D is TRBD2 (6 bases). The germline V and J ends were trimmed by 5 bases and 15 bases, with 20 bases remaining between them. Germline V CDR1 and CDR2: MNHEY, SMNVEV (reference sequence). There are 13 residues in the CDR3. The chain's CDR3 is CASSPSTSPLWFF. CDR3 coding DNA: TGTGCCAGCAGTCCCTCGACTAGTCCCTTGTGGTTCTTC.

The chain employs TRBV28 and TRBJ1-1; D is unclear. Trimming removed 6 bases at V and 1 base at J, with 12 bases between. Germline V CDR1 and CDR2: MDHEN, SYDVKM. CDR3 size: 14 residues. This CDR3 reads CASSPVSGNTEAFF. In DNA form, the CDR3 reads TGTGCCAGCAGCCCCGTCAGCGGGAACACTGAAGCTTTCTTT.

The chain is built from TRBV7-2 and TRBJ2-3; tentative D call: TRBD2 (6 bases). The CDR3 has 14 amino acids. The germline V gene encodes CDR1 SGHTA and CDR2 FQGNSA. The V end was cut by 5 bases, the J end by 0 bases, with 9 bases between. In DNA form, the CDR3 reads TGTGCCAGCAGCCCCGGGACTAGCACAGATACGCAGTATTTT. The encoded protein is CASSPGTSTDTQYF.

The chain carries TRBV24-1 and TRBJ2-7; D possibly corresponds to TRBD2 (6 bases). Germline V gives CDR1 KGHDR, CDR2 SFDVKD. This CDR3 spans 12 amino acids. Trimming pared 4 bases from V and 9 bases from J, leaving 12 bases between. CDR3 sequence (DNA): TGTGCCACCAGTGACCCGGCGGGAACGCAGTACTTC. It yields the protein CATSDPAGTQYF.

V is TRBV19 and J is TRBJ1-5, with no clear D. Germline assignment: CDR1 LNHDA and CDR2 SQIVND (reference sequence). Trimming took 8 bases from V and 0 from J, leaving 17 bases between them. The CDR3 sequence is 16 residues long. The CDR3 spells CASSHRTGSSNQPQHF. In nucleotides, the CDR3 is TGTGCCAGTTCCCATCGTACGGGTAGTAGCAATCAGCCCCAGCATTTT.

This clone has more than one count but fewer than ten. CDR3 in amino acids: CASSYSERTPLHF. The CDR3 region has the DNA TGTGCCAGCAGTTACTCTGAGCGGACCCCCCTCCACTTT. The chain links TRBV6-2 or TRBV6-3 to TRBJ1-6; D unresolved. The V gene's germline CDR1 is MNHEY and CDR2 SVGEGT. Trimming left V 0 bases short and J 13 bases short, with 10 bases between. The CDR3 consists of 13 residues.

This clone occurred a few times. The chain is built from TRBV7-9 and TRBJ1-2; 8 bases map to TRBD1. The trim removed 5 bases at V and 3 bases at J, leaving 5 bases unmatched. The germline gives CDR1 SEHNR, CDR2 FQNEAQ (reference sequence). This CDR3 is built from 14 residues. For the CDR3, the DNA is TGTGCCAGCAGCCTGACAGGGGTTGACTATGGCTACACCTTC. The encoded protein is CASSLTGVDYGYTF.

The V call is TRBV9, the J call TRBJ2-7; 11 positions match TRBD2. The germline V gene has CDR1 SGDLS and CDR2 YYNGEE. Trimming took 0 bases from V and 4 from J; bases not matched to a gene: 6. The CDR3 extends over 16 amino acids. In nucleotides, the CDR3 is TGTGCCAGCAGCGTAGGGGCTAGCGGGGGGACTTACGAGCAGTACTTC. Amino acids: CASSVGASGGTYEQYF. The complete variable domain, with remaining parts taken from reference TRBV9 and TRBJ2-7, reads DSGVTQTPKHLITATGQRVTLRCSPRSGDLSVYWYQQSLDQGLQFLIQYYNGEERAKGNILERFSAQQFPDLHSELNLSSLELGDSALYFCASSVGASGGTYEQYFGPGTRLTVT.

The CDR3 DNA sequence: TGTGCCAGCAGCCAGGGCCGACTAGCGGAAATCGAGCAGTACTTC. Its translation is CASSQGRLAEIEQYF. V is TRBV4-2 and J is TRBJ2-7, with TRBD2 identical over 9 bases. This CDR3 is built from 15 residues. Germline assignment: CDR1 LGHNA and CDR2 YNFKEQ. V was clipped by 3 bases and J by 6 bases; unmatched bases: 9.